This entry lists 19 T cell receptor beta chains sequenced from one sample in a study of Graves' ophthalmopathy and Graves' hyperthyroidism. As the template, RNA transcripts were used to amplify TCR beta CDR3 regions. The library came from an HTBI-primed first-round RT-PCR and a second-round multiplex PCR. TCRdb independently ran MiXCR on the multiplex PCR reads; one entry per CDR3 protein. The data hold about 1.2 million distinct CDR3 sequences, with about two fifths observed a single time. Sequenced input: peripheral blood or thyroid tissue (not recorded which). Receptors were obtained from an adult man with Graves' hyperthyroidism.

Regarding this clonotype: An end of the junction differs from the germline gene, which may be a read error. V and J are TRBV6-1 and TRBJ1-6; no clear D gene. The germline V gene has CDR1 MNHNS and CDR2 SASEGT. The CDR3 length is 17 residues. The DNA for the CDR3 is TGTGCCAGCAGTGAAGCTGATCGACGGGCGGATAATTCACCCTTCCACTTT. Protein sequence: CASSEADRRADNSPFHF.

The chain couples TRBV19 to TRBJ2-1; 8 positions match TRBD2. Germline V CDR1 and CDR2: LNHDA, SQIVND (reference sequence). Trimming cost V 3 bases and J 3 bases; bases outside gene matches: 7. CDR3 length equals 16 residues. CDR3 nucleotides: TGTGCCAGTAGTATCTTATTCGGGGGGGTCTACAATGAGCAGTTCTTC. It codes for CASSILFGGVYNEQFF.

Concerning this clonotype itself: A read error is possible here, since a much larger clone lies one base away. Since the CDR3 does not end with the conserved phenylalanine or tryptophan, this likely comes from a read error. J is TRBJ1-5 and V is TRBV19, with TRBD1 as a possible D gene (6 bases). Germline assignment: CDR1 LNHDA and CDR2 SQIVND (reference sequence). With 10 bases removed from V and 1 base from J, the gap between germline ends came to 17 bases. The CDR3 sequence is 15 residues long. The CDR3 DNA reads TGTGCCACTCAAGGGGGGGGGCTAAGCAATCAGCCCCAGCATCTT. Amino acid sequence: CATQGGGLSNQPQHL.

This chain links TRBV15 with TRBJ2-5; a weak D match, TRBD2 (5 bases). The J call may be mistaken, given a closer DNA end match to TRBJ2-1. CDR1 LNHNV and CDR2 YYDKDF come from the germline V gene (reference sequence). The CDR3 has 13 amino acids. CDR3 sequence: CATSRVGAGEQFF. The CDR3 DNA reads TGTGCCACCAGCAGAGTGGGTGCCGGGGAACAGTTCTTC.

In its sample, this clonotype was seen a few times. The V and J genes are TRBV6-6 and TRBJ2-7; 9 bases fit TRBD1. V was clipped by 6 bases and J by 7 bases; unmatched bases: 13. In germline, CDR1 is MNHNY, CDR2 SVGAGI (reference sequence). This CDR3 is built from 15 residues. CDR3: CASRPPDRGSREQYF. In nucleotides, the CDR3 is TGTGCCAGCAGACCGCCCGACAGGGGGTCAAGAGAGCAGTACTTC.

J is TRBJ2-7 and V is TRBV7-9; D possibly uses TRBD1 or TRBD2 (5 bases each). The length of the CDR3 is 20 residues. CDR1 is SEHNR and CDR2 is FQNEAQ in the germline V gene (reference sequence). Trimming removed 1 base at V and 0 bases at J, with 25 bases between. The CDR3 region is CASSLDNWGPGIKSSYEQYF. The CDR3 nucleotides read TGTGCCAGCAGCTTAGATAACTGGGGCCCCGGGATAAAAAGCTCCTACGAGCAGTACTTC.

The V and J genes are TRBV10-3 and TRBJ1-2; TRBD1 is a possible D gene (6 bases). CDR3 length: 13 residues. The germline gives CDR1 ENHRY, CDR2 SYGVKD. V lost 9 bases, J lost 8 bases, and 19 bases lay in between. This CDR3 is CAMKDRTPMGYTF. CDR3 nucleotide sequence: TGTGCCATGAAGGACAGAACGCCTATGGGCTACACCTTC.

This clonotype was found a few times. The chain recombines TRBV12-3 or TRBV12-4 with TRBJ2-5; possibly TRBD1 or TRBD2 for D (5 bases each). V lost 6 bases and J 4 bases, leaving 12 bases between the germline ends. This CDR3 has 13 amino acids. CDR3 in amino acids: CASSVRGVETQYF. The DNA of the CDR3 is TGTGCCAGCAGCGTAAGGGGAGTAGAGACCCAGTACTTC.

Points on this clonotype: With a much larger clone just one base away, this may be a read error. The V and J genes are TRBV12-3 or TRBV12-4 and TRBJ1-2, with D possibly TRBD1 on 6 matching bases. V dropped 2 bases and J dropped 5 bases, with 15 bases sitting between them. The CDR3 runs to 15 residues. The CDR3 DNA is TGTGCCAGCAGTTTATCGGGGGGGGCCATGTATGGCTACACCTTC. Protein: CASSLSGGAMYGYTF.

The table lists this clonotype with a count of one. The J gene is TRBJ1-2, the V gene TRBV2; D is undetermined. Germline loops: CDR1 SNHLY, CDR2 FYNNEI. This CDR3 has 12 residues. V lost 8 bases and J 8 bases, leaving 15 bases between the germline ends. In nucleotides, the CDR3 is TGTGCCAGCGTTCTGGGCAACGGGGGCTACACCTTC. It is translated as CASVLGNGGYTF.

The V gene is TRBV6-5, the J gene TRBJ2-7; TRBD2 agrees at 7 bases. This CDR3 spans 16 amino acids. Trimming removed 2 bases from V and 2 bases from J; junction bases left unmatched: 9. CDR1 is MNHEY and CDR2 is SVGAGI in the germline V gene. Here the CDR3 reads CASSYLLAGRTYEQYF. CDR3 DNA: TGTGCCAGCAGTTACCTCTTAGCGGGTCGTACCTACGAGCAGTACTTC.

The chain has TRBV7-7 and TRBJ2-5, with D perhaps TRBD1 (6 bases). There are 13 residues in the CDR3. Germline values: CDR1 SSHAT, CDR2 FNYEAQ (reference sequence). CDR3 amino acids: CASRTGSRETQYF. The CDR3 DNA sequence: TGTGCTAGCCGAACAGGGTCCCGAGAGACCCAGTACTTC.

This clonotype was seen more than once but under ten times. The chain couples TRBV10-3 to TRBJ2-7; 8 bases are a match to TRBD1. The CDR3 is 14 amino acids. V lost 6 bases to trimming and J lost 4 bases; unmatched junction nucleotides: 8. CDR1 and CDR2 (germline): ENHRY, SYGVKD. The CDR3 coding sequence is TGTGCCATCAGACAGGACAGGGACTTGTACGAGCAGTACTTC. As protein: CAIRQDRDLYEQYF.

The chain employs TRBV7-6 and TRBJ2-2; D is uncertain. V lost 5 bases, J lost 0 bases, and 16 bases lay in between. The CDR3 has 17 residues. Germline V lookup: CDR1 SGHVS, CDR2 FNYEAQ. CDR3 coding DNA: TGTGCCAGCAGCCCAAGGTTGCGCCAGACGAACACCGGGGAGCTGTTTTTT. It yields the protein CASSPRLRQTNTGELFF.

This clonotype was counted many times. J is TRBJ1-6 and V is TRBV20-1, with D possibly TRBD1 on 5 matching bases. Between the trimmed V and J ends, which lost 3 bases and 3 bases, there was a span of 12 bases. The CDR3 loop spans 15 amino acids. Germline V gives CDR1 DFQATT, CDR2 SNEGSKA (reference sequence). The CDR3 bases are TGCAGTGCTAGCGGGGGGATCAGCTATAATTCACCCCTCCACTTT. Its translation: CSASGGISYNSPLHF.

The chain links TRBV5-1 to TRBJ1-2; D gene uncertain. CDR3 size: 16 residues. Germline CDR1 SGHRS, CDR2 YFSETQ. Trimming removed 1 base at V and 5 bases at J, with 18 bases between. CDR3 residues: CASSLNPQLIHYGYTF. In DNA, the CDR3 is TGCGCCAGCAGCTTGAATCCCCAGTTAATACATTATGGCTACACCTTC.

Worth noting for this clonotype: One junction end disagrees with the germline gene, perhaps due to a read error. The CDR3 DNA reads as TGTGCCAGCAGCTTAGTAAATCAGCCCCAGCGTTTT. The encoded protein is CASSLVNQPQRF. The chain has TRBV7-2 and TRBJ1-5, with D hard to call. The CDR3 sequence is 12 residues long. Per the germline V gene, CDR1 is SGHTA and CDR2 is FQGNSA.

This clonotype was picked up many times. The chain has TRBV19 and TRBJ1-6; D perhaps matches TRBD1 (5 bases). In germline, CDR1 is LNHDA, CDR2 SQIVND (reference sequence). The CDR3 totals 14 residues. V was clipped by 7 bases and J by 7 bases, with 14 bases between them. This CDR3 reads CASTYGQINSPLHF. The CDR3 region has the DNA TGTGCCAGTACCTACGGACAAATCAATTCACCCCTCCACTTT.

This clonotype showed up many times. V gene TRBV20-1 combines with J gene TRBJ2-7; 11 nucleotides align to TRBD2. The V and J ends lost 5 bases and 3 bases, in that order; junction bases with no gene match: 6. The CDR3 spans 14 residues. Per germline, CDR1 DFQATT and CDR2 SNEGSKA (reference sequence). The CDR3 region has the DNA TGCAGTGCTCACGCCGGGACTAGCGGCTACGAGCAGTACTTC. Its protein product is CSAHAGTSGYEQYF.